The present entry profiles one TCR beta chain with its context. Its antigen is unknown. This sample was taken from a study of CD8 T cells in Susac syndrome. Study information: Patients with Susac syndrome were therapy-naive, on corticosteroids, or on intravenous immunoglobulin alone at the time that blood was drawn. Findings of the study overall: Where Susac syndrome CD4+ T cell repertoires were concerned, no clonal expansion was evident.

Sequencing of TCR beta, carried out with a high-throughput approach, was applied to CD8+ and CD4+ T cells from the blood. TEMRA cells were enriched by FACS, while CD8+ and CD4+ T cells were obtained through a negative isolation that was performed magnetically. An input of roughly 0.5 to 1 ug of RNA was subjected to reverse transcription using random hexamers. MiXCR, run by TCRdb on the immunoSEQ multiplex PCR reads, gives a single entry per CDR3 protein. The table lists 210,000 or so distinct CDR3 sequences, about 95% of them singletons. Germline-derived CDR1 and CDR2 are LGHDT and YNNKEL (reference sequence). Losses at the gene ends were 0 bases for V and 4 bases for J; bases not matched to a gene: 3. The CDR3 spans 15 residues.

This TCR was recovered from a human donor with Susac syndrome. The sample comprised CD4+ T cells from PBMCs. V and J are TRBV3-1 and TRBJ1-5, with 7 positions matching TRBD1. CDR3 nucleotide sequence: TGTGCCAGCAGCCAAGACGGGACAGCAAATCAGCCCCAGCATTTT. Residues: CASSQDGTANQPQHF.